These T cell receptor beta chains were read from a single sample in a study of control samples from healthy donors and cancer patients. Here immunoSEQ multiplex PCR was the method, and the copy in TCRdb shows in-frame clones only, minus some. The sample records 100,000 to 150,000 clones, 87% being singletons. The sample taken for sequencing was blood. These receptors were collected from a man aged 40-50 years in good health. Each CDR3 is given with its conserved first and last residue. Fields, in order: J gene, V gene, CDR3 protein.

J: TRBJ1-1; V: TRBV25-1; CDR3: CASSDRDRGGEAFF
J: TRBJ1-5; V: TRBV7-3; CDR3: CASSPTRNQPQHF
J: TRBJ2-1; V: TRBV19; CDR3: CASSRDLTRYNEQFF
J: TRBJ1-2; V: TRBV14; CDR3: CASSQSGVSYGYTF
J: TRBJ1-1; V: TRBV10-1; CDR3: CASSESNRGGTEAFF
J: TRBJ2-4; V: TRBV4-3; CDR3: CASSRREGNIQYF
J: TRBJ2-5; V: TRBV24-1; CDR3: CATSDFGRGLGETQYF
J: TRBJ2-3; V: TRBV24-1; CDR3: CATSDPGRRGGFITDTQYF
J: TRBJ1-1; V: TRBV6-5; CDR3: CASFRLTVNTEAFF
J: TRBJ2-2; V: TRBV4-1; CDR3: CASSQDSRSSGGAFGELFF
J: TRBJ2-5; V: TRBV5-1; CDR3: CASSLPSGEETQYF
J: TRBJ1-1; V: TRBV7-9; CDR3: CASSASGFEAFF